This T cell receptor beta chain appears in the sequencing data of a study of blood T cell repertoires in COVID-19. Per the germline V gene, CDR1 is MGHRA and CDR2 is YSYEKL. The CDR3 runs to 14 residues. V trimming: 3 bases; J trimming: 10 bases; junction bases outside the gene matches: 5. Sequencing used immunoSEQ multiplex PCR; TCRdb keeps in-frame clones, though not all of them. The table lists around 130,000 clones, 84% of them singletons, with around an eighth in the top ten. The sequence came from a woman aged 25-40 years who had recovered from COVID-19. The V and J genes are TRBV4-1 and TRBJ1-6, with 8 nucleotides matching TRBD1. Input material: peripheral blood. The CDR3 nucleotides are TGCGCCAGCAGCCACCCTGACAGGGGCTCACCCCTCCACTTT. Translation gives CASSHPDRGSPLHF.